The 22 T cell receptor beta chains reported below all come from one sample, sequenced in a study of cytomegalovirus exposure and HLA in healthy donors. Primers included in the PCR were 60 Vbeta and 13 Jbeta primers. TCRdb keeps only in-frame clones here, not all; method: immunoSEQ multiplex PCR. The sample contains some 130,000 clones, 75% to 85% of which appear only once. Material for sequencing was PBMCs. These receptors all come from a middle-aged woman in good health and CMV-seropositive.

The CDR3 coding sequence is TGTGCCAGCAGTGTCGGACCGGGACTAGCGGGAATCGAGCAGTTCTTC. It specifies CASSVGPGLAGIEQFF. The J gene is TRBJ2-1, the V gene TRBV9; 13 bases map to TRBD2. Germline CDR1 and CDR2: SGDLS and YYNGEE. V lost 5 bases to trimming and J lost 10 bases; unmatched junction nucleotides: 12. The CDR3 loop spans 16 amino acids.

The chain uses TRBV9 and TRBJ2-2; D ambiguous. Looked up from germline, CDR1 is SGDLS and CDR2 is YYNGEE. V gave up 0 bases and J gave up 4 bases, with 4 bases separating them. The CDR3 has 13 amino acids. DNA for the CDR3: TGTGCCAGCAGCGTAGAGCTCACCGGGGAGCTGTTTTTT. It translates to CASSVELTGELFF. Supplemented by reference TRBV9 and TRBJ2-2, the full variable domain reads DSGVTQTPKHLITATGQRVTLRCSPRSGDLSVYWYQQSLDQGLQFLIQYYNGEERAKGNILERFSAQQFPDLHSELNLSSLELGDSALYFCASSVELTGELFFGEGSRLTVL.

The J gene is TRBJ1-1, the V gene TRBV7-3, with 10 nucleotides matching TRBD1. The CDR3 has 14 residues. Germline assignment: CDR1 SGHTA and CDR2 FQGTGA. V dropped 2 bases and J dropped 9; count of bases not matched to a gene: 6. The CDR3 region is CASSLPRDRGQAFF. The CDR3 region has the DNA TGTGCCAGCAGCTTACCCCGGGACAGGGGCCAAGCTTTCTTT.

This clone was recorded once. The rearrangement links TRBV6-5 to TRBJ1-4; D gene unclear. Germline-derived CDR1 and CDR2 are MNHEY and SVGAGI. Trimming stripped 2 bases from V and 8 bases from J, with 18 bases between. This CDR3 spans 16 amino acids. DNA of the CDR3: TGTGCCAGCAGTTACCCCCGGGAGGTAGGTAGGGAAAAACTGTTTTTT. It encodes CASSYPREVGREKLFF.

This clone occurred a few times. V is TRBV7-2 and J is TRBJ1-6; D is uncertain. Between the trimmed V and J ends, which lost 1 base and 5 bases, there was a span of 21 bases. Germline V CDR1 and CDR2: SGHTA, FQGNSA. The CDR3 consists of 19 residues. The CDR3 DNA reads TGTGCCAGCAGCTTAGGAGGGATCCTTTTCCATCTAGATAATTCACCCCTCCACTTT. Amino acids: CASSLGGILFHLDNSPLHF. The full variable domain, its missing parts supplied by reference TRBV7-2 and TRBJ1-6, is GAGVSQSPSNKVTEKGKDVELRCDPISGHTALYWYRQSLGQGLEFLIYFQGNSAPDKSGLPSDRFSAERTGGSVSTLTIQRTQQEDSAVYLCASSLGGILFHLDNSPLHFGNGTRLTVT.

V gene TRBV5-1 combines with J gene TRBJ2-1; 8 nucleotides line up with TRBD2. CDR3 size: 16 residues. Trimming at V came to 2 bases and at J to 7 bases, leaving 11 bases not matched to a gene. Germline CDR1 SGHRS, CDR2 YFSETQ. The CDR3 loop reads CASSFVTGLGVNEQFF. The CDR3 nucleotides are TGCGCCAGCAGCTTCGTGACGGGACTAGGGGTAAATGAGCAGTTCTTC.

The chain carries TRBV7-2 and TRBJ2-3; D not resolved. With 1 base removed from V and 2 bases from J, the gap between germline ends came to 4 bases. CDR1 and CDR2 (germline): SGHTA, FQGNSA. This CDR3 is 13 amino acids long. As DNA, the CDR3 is TGTGCCAGCAGCTTAGATTACACAGATACGCAGTATTTT. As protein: CASSLDYTDTQYF.

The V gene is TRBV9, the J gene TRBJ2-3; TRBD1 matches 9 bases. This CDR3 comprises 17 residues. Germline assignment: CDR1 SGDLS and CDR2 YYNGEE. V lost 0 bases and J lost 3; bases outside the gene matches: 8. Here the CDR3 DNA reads TGTGCCAGCAGCGTAGCGACTCCGGGACAGGGAACAGATACGCAGTATTTT. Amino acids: CASSVATPGQGTDTQYF. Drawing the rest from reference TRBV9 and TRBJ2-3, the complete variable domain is DSGVTQTPKHLITATGQRVTLRCSPRSGDLSVYWYQQSLDQGLQFLIQYYNGEERAKGNILERFSAQQFPDLHSELNLSSLELGDSALYFCASSVATPGQGTDTQYFGPGTRLTVL.

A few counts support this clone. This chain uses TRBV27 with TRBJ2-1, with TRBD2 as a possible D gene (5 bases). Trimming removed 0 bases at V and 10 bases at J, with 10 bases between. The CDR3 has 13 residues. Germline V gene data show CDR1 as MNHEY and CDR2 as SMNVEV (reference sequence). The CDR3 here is CASSLSGAAEQFF. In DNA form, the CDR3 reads TGTGCCAGCAGTTTATCCGGAGCGGCGGAGCAGTTCTTC.

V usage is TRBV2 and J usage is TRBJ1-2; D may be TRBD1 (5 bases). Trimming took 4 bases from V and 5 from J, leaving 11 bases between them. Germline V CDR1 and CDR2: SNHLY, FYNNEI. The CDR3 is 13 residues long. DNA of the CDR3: TGTGCCAGCAGTGGGGGGGAGGGGTATGGCTACACCTTC. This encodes CASSGGEGYGYTF.

The CDR3 bases are TGTGCCAGCAGCGCCCCCGGGGCAGGGGTGGAAAAACTGTTTTTT. Its protein is CASSAPGAGVEKLFF. This chain links TRBV11-2 with TRBJ1-4; possibly TRBD1 for D (6 bases). Germline values: CDR1 SGHAT, CDR2 FQNNGV. CDR3 length equals 15 residues. Trimming stripped 5 bases from V and 8 bases from J, with 18 bases between.

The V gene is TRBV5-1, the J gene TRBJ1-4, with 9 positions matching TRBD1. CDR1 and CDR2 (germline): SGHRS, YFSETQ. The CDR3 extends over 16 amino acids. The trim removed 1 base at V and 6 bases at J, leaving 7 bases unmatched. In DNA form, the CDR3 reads TGCGCCAGCAGCTTGTCTGGGACAGGGTGGGATGAAAAACTGTTTTTT. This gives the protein CASSLSGTGWDEKLFF.

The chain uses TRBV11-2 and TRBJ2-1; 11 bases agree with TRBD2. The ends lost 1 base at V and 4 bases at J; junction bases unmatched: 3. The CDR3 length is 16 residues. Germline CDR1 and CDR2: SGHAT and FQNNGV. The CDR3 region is CASSLVTSGSYNEQFF. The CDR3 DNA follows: TGTGCCAGCAGCTTAGTCACTAGCGGGAGTTACAATGAGCAGTTCTTC.

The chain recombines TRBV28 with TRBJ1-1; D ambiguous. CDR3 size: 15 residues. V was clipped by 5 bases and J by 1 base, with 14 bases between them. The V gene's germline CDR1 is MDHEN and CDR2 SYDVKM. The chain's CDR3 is CASSPSGGRNTEAFF. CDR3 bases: TGTGCCAGCAGTCCCTCGGGAGGCAGGAACACTGAAGCTTTCTTT.

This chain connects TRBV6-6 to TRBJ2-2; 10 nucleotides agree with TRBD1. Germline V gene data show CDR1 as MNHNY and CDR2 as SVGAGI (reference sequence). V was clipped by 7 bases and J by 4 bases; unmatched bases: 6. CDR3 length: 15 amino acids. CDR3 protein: CASNRQGASTGELFF. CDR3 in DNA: TGTGCCAGCAACCGACAGGGGGCGAGCACCGGGGAGCTGTTTTTT.

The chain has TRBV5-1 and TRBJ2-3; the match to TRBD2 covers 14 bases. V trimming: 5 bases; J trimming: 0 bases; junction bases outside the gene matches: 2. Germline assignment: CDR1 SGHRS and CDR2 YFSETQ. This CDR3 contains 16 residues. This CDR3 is CASRRLAGGSTDTQYF. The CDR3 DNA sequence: TGCGCCAGCAGGCGACTAGCGGGGGGGAGCACAGATACGCAGTATTTT. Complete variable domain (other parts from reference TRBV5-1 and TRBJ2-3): KAGVTQTPRYLIKTRGQQVTLSCSPISGHRSVSWYQQTPGQGLQFLFEYFSETQRNKGNFPGRFSGRQFSNSRSEMNVSTLELGDSALYLCASRRLAGGSTDTQYFGPGTRLTVL.

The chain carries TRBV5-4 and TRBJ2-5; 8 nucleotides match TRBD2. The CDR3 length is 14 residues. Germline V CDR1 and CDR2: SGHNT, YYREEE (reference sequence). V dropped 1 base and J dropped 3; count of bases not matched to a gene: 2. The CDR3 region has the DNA TGTGCCAGCAGCTTGCCGGGGGGGAAAGAGACCCAGTACTTC. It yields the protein CASSLPGGKETQYF.

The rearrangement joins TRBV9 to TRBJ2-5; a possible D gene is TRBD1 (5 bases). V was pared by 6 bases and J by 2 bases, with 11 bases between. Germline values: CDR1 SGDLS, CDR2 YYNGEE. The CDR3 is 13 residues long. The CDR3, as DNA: TGTGCCAGCACCCCAGGGCCACAAGAGACCCAGTACTTC. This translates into CASTPGPQETQYF. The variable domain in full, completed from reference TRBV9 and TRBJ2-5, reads DSGVTQTPKHLITATGQRVTLRCSPRSGDLSVYWYQQSLDQGLQFLIQYYNGEERAKGNILERFSAQQFPDLHSELNLSSLELGDSALYFCASTPGPQETQYFGPGTRLLVL.

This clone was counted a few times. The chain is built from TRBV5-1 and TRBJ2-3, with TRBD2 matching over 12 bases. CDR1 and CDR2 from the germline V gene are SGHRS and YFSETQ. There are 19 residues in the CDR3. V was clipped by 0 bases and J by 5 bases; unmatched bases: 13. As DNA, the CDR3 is TGCGCCAGCAGCTTGGCGGTGCTAGCGGGGGGGAGTCGGCAAGATACGCAGTATTTT. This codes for CASSLAVLAGGSRQDTQYF.

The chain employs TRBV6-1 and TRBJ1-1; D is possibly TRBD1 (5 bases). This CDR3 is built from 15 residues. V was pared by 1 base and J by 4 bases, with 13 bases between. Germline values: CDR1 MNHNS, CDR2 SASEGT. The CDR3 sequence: CASSEDWGPGTEAFF. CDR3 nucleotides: TGTGCCAGCAGTGAAGATTGGGGCCCAGGCACTGAAGCTTTCTTT.

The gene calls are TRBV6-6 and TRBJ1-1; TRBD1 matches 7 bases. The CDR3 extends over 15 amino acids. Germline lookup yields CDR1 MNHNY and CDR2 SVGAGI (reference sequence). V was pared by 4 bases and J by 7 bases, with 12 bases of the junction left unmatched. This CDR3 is CASSSSPGTANEAFF. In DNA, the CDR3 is TGTGCCAGCAGTTCCTCACCCGGGACAGCCAATGAAGCTTTCTTT.

CDR3 amino acids: CASSPRGPYNEQFF. The CDR3 DNA reads TGTGCCAGCAGCCCCAGGGGCCCCTACAATGAGCAGTTCTTC. The genes are TRBV11-1 and TRBJ2-1; tentative D call: TRBD1 (6 bases). CDR1 and CDR2 from the germline V gene are SGHAT and FQDESV (reference sequence). V shed 5 bases and J shed 2 bases, with 10 bases lying between them. CDR3 length: 14 amino acids.